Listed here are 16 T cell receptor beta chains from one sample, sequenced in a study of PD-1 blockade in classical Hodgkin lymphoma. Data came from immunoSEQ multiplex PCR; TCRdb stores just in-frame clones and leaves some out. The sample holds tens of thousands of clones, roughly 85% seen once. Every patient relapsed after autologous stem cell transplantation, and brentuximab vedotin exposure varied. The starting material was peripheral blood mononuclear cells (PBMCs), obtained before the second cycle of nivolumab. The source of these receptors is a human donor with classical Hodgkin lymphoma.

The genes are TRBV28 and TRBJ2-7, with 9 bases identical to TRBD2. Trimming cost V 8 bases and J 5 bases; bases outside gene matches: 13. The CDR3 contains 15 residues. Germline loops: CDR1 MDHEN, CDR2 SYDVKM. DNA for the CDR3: TGTGCCAGCTGGCCTGGCGGGAGGGCCCCCCACGAGCAGTACTTC. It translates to CASWPGGRAPHEQYF.

CDR3 loop: CASSLGLAGGSYEQYV. The DNA for the CDR3 is TGCGCCAGCAGTCTCGGACTAGCGGGGGGCTCCTACGAGCAGTACGTC. The V call is TRBV5-1, the J call TRBJ2-7; 14 nucleotides agree with TRBD2. The V and J ends lost 5 bases and 0 bases, in that order; junction bases with no gene match: 4. This CDR3 has 16 residues. Germline lookup yields CDR1 SGHRS and CDR2 YFSETQ.

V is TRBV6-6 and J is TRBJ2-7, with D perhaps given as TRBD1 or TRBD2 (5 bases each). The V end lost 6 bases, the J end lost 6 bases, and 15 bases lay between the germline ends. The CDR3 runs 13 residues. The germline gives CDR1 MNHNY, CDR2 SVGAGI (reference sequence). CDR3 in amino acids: CASSPPGRREQYF. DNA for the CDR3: TGTGCCAGCAGCCCACCGGGACGTCGCGAGCAGTACTTC.

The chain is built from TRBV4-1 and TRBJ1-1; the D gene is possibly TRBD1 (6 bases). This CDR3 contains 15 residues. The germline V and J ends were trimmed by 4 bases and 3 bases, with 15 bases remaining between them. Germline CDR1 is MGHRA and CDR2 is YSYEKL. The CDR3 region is CASSLRHRADTEAFF. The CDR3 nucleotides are TGCGCCAGCAGCCTCCGCCACAGGGCTGACACTGAAGCTTTCTTT.

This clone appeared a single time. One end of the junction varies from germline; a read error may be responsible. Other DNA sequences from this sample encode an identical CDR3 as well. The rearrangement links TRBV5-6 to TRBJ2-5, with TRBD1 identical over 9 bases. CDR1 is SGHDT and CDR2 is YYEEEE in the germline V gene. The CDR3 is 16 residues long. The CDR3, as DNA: TGCGCCCGTCACGTATTCCCGGGACAGGGAAAAGAGACCCAGTACTTC. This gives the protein CARHVFPGQGKETQYF.

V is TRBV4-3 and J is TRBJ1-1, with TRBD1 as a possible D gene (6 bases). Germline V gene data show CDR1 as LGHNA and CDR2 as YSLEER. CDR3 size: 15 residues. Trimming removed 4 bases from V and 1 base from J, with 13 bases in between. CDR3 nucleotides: TGCGCCAGCAGCCCCTCGGGACACCGGAACACTGAAGCTTTCTTT. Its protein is CASSPSGHRNTEAFF.

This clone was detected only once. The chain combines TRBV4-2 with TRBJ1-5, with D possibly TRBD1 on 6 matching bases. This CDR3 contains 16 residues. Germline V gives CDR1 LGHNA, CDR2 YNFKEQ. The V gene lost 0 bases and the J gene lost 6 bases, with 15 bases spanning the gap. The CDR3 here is CASSQDDRDIGQPQHF. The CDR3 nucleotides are TGTGCCAGCAGCCAAGATGACCGGGACATAGGTCAGCCCCAGCATTTT.

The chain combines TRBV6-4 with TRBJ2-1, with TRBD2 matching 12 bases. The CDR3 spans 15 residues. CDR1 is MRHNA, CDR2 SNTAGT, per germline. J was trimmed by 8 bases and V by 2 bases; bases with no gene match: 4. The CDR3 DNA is TGTGCCAGCAGTGACCGGACTAGCGGGGCAGATGAGCAGTTCTTC. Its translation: CASSDRTSGADEQFF.

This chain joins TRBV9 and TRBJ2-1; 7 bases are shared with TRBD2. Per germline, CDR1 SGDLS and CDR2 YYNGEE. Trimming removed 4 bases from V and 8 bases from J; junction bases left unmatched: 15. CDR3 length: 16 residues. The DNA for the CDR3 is TGTGCCAGCAGCTTACGGGGAGGGACGAGCAGCGATGAGCAGTTCTTC. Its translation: CASSLRGGTSSDEQFF.

The CDR3 region is CASSQERTSGRGTQYF. The CDR3 DNA sequence: TGCGCCAGCAGCCAAGAACGCACTAGCGGGAGGGGTACGCAGTATTTT. V and J are TRBV4-3 and TRBJ2-3; 13 positions agree with TRBD2. Germline assignment: CDR1 LGHNA and CDR2 YSLEER. This CDR3 region has 16 residues. V was pared by 0 bases and J by 8 bases, with 5 bases of the junction left unmatched.

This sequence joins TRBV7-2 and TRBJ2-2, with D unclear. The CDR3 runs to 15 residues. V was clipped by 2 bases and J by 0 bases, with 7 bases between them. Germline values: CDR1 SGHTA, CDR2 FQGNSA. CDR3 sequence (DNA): TGTGCCAGCAGCTTACGGCGGCCGAACACCGGGGAGCTGTTTTTT. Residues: CASSLRRPNTGELFF.

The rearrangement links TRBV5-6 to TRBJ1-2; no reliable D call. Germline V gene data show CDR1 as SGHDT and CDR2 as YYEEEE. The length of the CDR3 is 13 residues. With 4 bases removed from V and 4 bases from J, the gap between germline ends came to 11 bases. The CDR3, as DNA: TGTGCCAGCAGCGTAGGACGGATCTATGGCTACACCTTC. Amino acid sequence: CASSVGRIYGYTF.

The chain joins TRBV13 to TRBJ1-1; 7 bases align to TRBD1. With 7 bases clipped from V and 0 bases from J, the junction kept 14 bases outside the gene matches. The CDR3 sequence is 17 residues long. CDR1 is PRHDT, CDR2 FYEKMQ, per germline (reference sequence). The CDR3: CASTRRDSHRLNTEAFF. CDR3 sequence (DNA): TGTGCCAGCACGCGCCGGGACAGCCATCGCCTGAACACTGAAGCTTTCTTT.

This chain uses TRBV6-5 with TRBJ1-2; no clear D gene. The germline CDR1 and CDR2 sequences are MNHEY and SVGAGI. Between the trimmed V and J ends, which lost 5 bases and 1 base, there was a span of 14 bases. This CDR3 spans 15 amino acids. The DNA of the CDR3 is TGTGCCAGCAGTAGATCCGGACTTTTTAACTATGGCTACACCTTC. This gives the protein CASSRSGLFNYGYTF.

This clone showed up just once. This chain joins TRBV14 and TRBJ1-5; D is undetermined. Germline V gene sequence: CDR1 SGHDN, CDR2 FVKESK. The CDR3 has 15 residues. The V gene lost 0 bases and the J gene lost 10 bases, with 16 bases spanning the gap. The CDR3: CASSQDKTGTYPQHF. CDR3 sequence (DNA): TGTGCCAGCAGCCAAGATAAGACGGGAACATACCCCCAGCATTTT.

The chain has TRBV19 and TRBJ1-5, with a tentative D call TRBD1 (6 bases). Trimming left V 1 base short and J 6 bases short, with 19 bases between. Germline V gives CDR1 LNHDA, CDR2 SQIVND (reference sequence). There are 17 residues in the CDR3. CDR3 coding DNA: TGTGCCAGTAGTATAGTCCTAGGGGGGTCTTCGGGTCAGCCCCAGCATTTT. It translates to CASSIVLGGSSGQPQHF.